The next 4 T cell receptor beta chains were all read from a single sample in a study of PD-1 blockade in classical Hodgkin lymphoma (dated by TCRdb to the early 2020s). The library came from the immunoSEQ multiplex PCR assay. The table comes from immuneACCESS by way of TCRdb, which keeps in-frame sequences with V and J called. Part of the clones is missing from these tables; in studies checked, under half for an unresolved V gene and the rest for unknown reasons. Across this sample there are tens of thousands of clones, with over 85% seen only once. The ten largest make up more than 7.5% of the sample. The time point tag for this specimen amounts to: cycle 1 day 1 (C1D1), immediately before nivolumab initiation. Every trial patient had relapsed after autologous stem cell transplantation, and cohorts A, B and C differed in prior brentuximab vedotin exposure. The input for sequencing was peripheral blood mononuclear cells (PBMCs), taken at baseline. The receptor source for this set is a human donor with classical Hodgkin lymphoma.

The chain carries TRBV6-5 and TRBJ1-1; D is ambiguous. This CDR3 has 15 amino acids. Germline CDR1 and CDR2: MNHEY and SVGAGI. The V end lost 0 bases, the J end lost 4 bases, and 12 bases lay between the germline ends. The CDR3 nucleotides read TGTGCCAGCAGTTACTCGCCCGGGAGTGGCACTGAAGCTTTCTTT. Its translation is CASSYSPGSGTEAFF.

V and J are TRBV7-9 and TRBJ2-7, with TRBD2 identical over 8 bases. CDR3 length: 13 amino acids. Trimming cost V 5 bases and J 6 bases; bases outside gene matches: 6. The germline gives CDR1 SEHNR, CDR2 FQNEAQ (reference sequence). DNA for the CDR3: TGTGCCAGCAGCCCCAGCGGGAGCAGCGAGCAGTACTTC. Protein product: CASSPSGSSEQYF.

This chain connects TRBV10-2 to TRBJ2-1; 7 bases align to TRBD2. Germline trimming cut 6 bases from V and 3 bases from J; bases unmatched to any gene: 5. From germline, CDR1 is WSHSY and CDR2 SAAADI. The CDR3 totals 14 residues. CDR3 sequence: CASRLIAGYNEQFF. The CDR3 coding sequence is TGCGCCAGCAGGTTAATAGCGGGCTACAATGAGCAGTTCTTC.

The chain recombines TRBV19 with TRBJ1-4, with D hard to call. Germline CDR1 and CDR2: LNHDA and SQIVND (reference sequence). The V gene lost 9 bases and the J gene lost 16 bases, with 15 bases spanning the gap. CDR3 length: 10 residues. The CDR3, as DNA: TGTGCCAGCCATTATCTCAAAGGGTTTTTT. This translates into CASHYLKGFF.